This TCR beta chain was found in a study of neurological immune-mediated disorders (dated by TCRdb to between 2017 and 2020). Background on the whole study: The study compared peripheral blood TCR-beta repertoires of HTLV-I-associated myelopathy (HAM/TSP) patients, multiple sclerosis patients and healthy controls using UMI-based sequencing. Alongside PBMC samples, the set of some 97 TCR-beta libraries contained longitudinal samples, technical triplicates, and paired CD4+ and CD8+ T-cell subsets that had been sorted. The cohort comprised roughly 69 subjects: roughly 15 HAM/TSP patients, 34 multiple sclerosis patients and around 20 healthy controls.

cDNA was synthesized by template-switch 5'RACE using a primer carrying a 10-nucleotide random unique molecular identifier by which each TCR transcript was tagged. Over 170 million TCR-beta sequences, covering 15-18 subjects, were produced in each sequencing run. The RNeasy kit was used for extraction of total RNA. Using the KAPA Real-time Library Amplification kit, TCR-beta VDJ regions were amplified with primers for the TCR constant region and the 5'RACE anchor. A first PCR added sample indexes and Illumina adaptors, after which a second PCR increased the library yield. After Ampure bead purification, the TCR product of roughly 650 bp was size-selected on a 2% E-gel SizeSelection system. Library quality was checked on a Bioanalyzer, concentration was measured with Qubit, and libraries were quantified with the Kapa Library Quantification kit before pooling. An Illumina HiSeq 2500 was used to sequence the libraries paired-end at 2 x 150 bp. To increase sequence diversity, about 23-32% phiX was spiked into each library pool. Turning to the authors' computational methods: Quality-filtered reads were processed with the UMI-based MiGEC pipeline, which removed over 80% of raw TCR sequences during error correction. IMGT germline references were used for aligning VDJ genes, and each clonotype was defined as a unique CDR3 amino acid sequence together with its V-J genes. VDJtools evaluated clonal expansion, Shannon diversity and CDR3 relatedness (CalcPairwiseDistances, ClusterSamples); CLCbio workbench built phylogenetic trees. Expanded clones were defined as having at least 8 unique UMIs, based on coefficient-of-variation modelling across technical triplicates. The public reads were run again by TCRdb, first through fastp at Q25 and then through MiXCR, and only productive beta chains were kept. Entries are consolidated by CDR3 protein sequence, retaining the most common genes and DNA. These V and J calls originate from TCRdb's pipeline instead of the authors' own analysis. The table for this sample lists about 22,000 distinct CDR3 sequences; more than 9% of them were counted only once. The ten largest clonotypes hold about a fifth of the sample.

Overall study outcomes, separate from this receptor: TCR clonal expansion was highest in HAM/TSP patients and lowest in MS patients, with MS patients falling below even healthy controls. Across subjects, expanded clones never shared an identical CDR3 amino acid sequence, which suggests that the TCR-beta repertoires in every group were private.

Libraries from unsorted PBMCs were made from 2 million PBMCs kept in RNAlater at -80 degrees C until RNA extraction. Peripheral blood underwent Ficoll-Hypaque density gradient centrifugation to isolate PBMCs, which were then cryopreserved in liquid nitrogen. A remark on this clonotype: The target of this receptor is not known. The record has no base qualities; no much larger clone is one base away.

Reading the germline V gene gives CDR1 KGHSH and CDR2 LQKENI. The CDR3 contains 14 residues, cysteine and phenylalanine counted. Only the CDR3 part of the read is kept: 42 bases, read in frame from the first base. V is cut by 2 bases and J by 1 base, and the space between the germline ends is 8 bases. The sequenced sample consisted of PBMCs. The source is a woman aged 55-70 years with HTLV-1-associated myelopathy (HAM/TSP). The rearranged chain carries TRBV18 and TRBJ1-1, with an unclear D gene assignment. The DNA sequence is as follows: TGTGCCAGCTCACCAAGGACCGGGAACACTGAAGCTTTCTTT. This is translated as CASSPRTGNTEAFF.